This TCR beta chain stems from a study of blood T cell repertoires in COVID-19. Study at large: Sites in the United States, Italy and Spain provided acute and convalescent COVID-19 samples. In each case, the material was cDNA or gDNA derived from T cells, B-cell-depleted T cells, or PBMCs.

The Seattle site enrolled patients during active infection and followed them longitudinally. Authors' data handling: The authors estimated nucleated cell counts from reference gene primer amplification. Repertoires were generated with immunoSEQ multiplex PCR, while TCRdb's copy carries only in-frame clones and drops some. V and J calls and clone size are as listed in that table; D and trimming were resolved from the DNA. The data hold about 170,000 clones, with approximately 84% observed a single time. This CDR3 region has 14 residues. CDR1 and CDR2 (germline): KGHSH, LQKENI. V lost 6 bases and J 6 bases, leaving 15 bases between the germline ends. This clone appeared a single time.

This receptor was identified in an elderly woman with COVID-19, enrolled during active disease. Sequencing was done on a sample of peripheral blood. V is TRBV18 and J is TRBJ2-1; D perhaps matches TRBD2 (6 bases). The CDR3 loop is CASSQTRALNEQFF. The CDR3 bases are TGTGCCAGCTCTCAGACTAGAGCGCTCAATGAGCAGTTCTTC.